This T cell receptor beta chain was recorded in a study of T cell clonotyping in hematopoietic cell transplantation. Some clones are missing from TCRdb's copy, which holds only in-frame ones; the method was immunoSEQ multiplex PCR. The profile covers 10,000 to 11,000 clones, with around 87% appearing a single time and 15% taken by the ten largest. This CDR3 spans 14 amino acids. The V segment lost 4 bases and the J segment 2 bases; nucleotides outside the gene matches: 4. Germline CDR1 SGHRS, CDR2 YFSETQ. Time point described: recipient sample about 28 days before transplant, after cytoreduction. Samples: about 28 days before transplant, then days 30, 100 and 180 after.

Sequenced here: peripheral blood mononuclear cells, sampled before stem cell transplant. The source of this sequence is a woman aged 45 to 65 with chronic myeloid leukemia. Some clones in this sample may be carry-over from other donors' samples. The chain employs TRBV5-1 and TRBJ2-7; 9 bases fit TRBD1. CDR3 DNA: TGCGCCAGCAGCCGGACAGGGGCCCCCTACGAGCAGTACTTC. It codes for CASSRTGAPYEQYF.